This entry lists 25 T cell receptor beta chains sequenced from one sample in a study of blood T cell repertoires in COVID-19. Assay: immunoSEQ multiplex PCR; the TCRdb copy retains only in-frame clones and omits some. The data contain more than 40,000 clones, around 86% of them singletons. Sequencing was carried out using peripheral blood. The receptors here all came from a human donor in a cohort sampled during active COVID-19.

This clone was recorded only once. This sequence joins TRBV7-9 and TRBJ1-2; 10 bases align to TRBD1. J lost 4 bases, V lost 1 base, and 0 bases had no gene match. Germline V gives CDR1 SEHNR, CDR2 FQNEAQ (reference sequence). The length of the CDR3 is 14 residues. CDR3 region: CASSLGTGGYGYTF. The CDR3 DNA follows: TGTGCCAGCAGCTTAGGGACAGGGGGCTATGGCTACACCTTC. Full variable domain (missing parts from reference TRBV7-9 and TRBJ1-2): DTGVSQNPRHKITKRGQNVTFRCDPISEHNRLYWYRQTLGQGPEFLTYFQNEAQLEKSRLLSDRFSAERPKGSFSTLEIQRTEQGDSAMYLCASSLGTGGYGYTFGSGTRLTVV.

This chain joins TRBV6-5 and TRBJ2-7; 8 nucleotides align to TRBD1. The CDR3 has 15 residues. CDR1 is MNHEY and CDR2 is SVGAGI in the germline V gene. V lost 4 bases, J lost 3 bases, and 8 bases stayed unmatched. The CDR3 bases are TGTGCCAGCAGTTTGGGACAGGTAAATTACTACGAGCAGTACTTC. This sequence encodes CASSLGQVNYYEQYF.

This clone has just a few counts. This chain uses TRBV4-3 with TRBJ2-7, with D perhaps TRBD2 (5 bases). This CDR3 spans 15 amino acids. Trimming took off 0 bases at V and 5 bases at J, with 14 bases between the two ends. Germline-derived CDR1 and CDR2 are LGHNA and YSLEER. Written as DNA, the CDR3 is TGCGCCAGCAGCCAAGACGGGAATCGGCTCAACGAGCAGTACTTC. It codes for CASSQDGNRLNEQYF.

This chain joins TRBV6-5 and TRBJ1-2, with 9 bases lining up with TRBD1. This CDR3 has 14 residues. The junction had 10 bases not matched to a gene; V was cut back by 8 bases and J by 6 bases. Germline values: CDR1 MNHEY, CDR2 SVGAGI. This CDR3 is CASGGDREGNGYTF. CDR3 DNA: TGTGCCAGCGGGGGGGACAGGGAAGGAAATGGCTACACCTTC.

CDR3 amino acids: CASSLGPGGTYEQYF. Here the CDR3 DNA reads TGTGCCAGCAGCTTAGGGCCAGGGGGAACCTACGAGCAGTACTTC. The V gene is TRBV5-6, the J gene TRBJ2-7; 7 bases align to TRBD1. The CDR3 is 15 amino acids. The V gene's germline CDR1 is SGHDT and CDR2 YYEEEE. Germline trimming cut 2 bases from V and 2 bases from J; bases unmatched to any gene: 7.

The CDR3 here is CASSYSFQGSNEKLFF. The DNA for the CDR3 is TGTGCCAGCAGTTACTCCTTCCAGGGAAGTAATGAAAAACTGTTTTTT. The chain carries TRBV6-5 and TRBJ1-4, with D possibly TRBD1 on 5 matching bases. The ends were cut back, 0 bases at V and 4 bases at J, with 12 bases in the middle. Germline V gene lookup returns CDR1 MNHEY and CDR2 SVGAGI. CDR3 length equals 16 residues.

As to this clone: Its ends do not fully match the called genes, so a read error is possible. The chain has TRBV7-8 and TRBJ2-7; D possibly corresponds to TRBD2 (5 bases). Germline V CDR1 and CDR2: SGHVS, FQNEAQ. This CDR3 contains 15 residues. The CDR3 nucleotides read TGTGCCAGCAGCCCTTTTTTTGATGACGGAGGCGTCATGAACTTC. This sequence encodes CASSPFFDDGGVMNF.

V usage is TRBV9 and J usage is TRBJ1-1; no definite D call. The length of the CDR3 is 15 residues. V was clipped by 3 bases and J by 1 base, with 13 bases between them. Germline CDR1 SGDLS, CDR2 YYNGEE. CDR3 residues: CASSATAVGNTEAFF. The DNA of the CDR3 is TGTGCCAGCAGCGCCACAGCAGTGGGGAACACTGAAGCTTTCTTT.

This chain links TRBV6-5 with TRBJ1-1; possible D gene TRBD1, 5 bases. CDR3 length: 14 residues. V gave up 6 bases and J gave up 0 bases, with 11 bases separating them. Germline V lookup: CDR1 MNHEY, CDR2 SVGAGI. The CDR3 region is CASSFRDVNTEAFF. The CDR3 nucleotides are TGTGCCAGCAGCTTCAGGGATGTGAACACTGAAGCTTTCTTT.

CDR3 DNA sequence: TGTGCCAGCAGCTCCGGGACAGGGAGTTTTCAGCCCCAGCATTTT. It yields the protein CASSSGTGSFQPQHF. The gene calls are TRBV5-6 and TRBJ1-5; 9 nucleotides agree with TRBD1. Trimming cost V 3 bases and J 6 bases; bases outside gene matches: 7. CDR1 and CDR2 from the germline V gene are SGHDT and YYEEEE. CDR3 length: 15 amino acids.

V gene TRBV4-3 combines with J gene TRBJ1-2; TRBD1 matches at 8 bases. Germline V lookup: CDR1 LGHNA, CDR2 YSLEER. V lost 0 bases to trimming and J lost 4 bases; unmatched junction nucleotides: 7. The CDR3 contains 16 residues. The CDR3 nucleotides read TGCGCCAGCAGCCAAGAAGAAGCCGGGACAGGCTATGGCTACACCTTC. It translates to CASSQEEAGTGYGYTF.

The J gene is TRBJ1-2, the V gene TRBV11-2; the match to TRBD1 covers 11 bases. This CDR3 is built from 16 residues. V trimming: 5 bases; J trimming: 4 bases; junction bases outside the gene matches: 9. Germline V gives CDR1 SGHAT, CDR2 FQNNGV. CDR3 sequence: CASSPGWTGGIYGYTF. The CDR3 bases are TGTGCCAGCAGCCCCGGGTGGACAGGGGGCATCTATGGCTACACCTTC.

V and J are TRBV27 and TRBJ1-1, with 9 bases aligning to TRBD1. Trimming cost V 2 bases and J 4 bases; bases outside gene matches: 2. CDR3 length equals 14 residues. From germline, CDR1 is MNHEY and CDR2 SMNVEV (reference sequence). The chain's CDR3 is CASSLGQGPTEAFF. Here the CDR3 DNA reads TGTGCCAGCAGTTTAGGACAGGGGCCCACTGAAGCTTTCTTT.

The CDR3 DNA sequence: TGTGCCAGCAGTCTGGGACAGATCTACGAGCAGTACTTC. It translates to CASSLGQIYEQYF. The chain joins TRBV12-3 or TRBV12-4 to TRBJ2-7, with 7 bases identical to TRBD1. V was pared by 5 bases and J by 3 bases, with 4 bases of the junction left unmatched. This CDR3 has 13 amino acids.

V and J are TRBV19 and TRBJ2-3; 9 positions agree with TRBD1. This CDR3 has 14 residues. V lost 5 bases, J lost 2 bases, and 2 bases stayed unmatched. Germline CDR1 LNHDA, CDR2 SQIVND (reference sequence). CDR3 nucleotide sequence: TGTGCCAGTAGTTGGACAGGGGTCACAGATACGCAGTATTTT. Its translation: CASSWTGVTDTQYF.

The chain is built from TRBV20-1 and TRBJ2-7; D is undetermined. Germline V gene data show CDR1 as DFQATT and CDR2 as SNEGSKA (reference sequence). This CDR3 contains 12 residues. Deletions cut 3 bases from V and 3 bases from J, with 9 bases between. CDR3 residues: CSASTLSYEQYF. The CDR3 nucleotides read TGCAGTGCTAGTACTCTAAGCTACGAGCAGTACTTC.

The chain recombines TRBV28 with TRBJ1-5; D possibly corresponds to TRBD1 (6 bases). The V end was cut by 6 bases, the J end by 7 bases, with 16 bases between. Germline-derived CDR1 and CDR2 are MDHEN and SYDVKM. This CDR3 has 14 amino acids. The CDR3 here is CASRSTGIGQPQHF. CDR3 DNA: TGTGCCAGCAGGTCCACAGGGATAGGGCAGCCCCAGCATTTT.

The rearrangement joins TRBV14 to TRBJ1-1; D gene unclear. This CDR3 comprises 14 residues. V was pared by 4 bases and J by 4 bases, with 13 bases between. Germline loops: CDR1 SGHDN, CDR2 FVKESK. The CDR3 DNA sequence: TGTGCCAGCAGCCCCAGGATCAGTGGCACTGAAGCTTTCTTT. Amino acids: CASSPRISGTEAFF.

This chain joins TRBV28 and TRBJ2-1, with 7 bases that match TRBD1. This CDR3 region has 15 residues. The junction had 6 bases not matched to a gene; V was cut back by 5 bases and J by 2 bases. Per germline, CDR1 MDHEN and CDR2 SYDVKM. The CDR3 loop is CASSPRDRTYNEQFF. In DNA, the CDR3 is TGTGCCAGCAGTCCCCGGGACAGAACCTACAATGAGCAGTTCTTC.

The chain uses TRBV18 and TRBJ2-1, with D tentatively TRBD2 (6 bases). Trimming stripped 3 bases from V and 3 bases from J, with 18 bases between. Germline V lookup: CDR1 KGHSH, CDR2 LQKENI. CDR3 length: 17 amino acids. The CDR3 protein is CASSPYIVAELYNEQFF. In DNA form, the CDR3 reads TGTGCCAGCTCACCTTACATCGTAGCGGAGCTCTACAATGAGCAGTTCTTC.

The chain links TRBV6-5 to TRBJ2-5; D may be TRBD1 (6 bases). Per germline, CDR1 MNHEY and CDR2 SVGAGI. CDR3 length: 15 amino acids. The ends were cut back, 7 bases at V and 1 base at J, with 16 bases in the middle. The CDR3 coding sequence is TGTGCCAGCATAAGCCGGCAGGGGCCCCAAGAGACCCAGTACTTC. It yields the protein CASISRQGPQETQYF.

V gene TRBV11-2 combines with J gene TRBJ2-7; D not certain. CDR3 size: 14 residues. The V and J ends lost 0 bases and 0 bases respectively, with 6 bases between them. Germline-derived CDR1 and CDR2 are SGHAT and FQNNGV. CDR3 sequence: CASSLDASSYEQYF. CDR3 nucleotides: TGTGCCAGCAGCTTAGATGCCAGCTCCTACGAGCAGTACTTC.

The chain recombines TRBV3-1 (or the pseudogene TRBV3-2) with TRBJ1-2; maybe TRBD1 (6 bases). V lost 0 bases and J lost 3, with 14 bases in between. Germline V gene data show CDR1 as LGHDT and CDR2 as YNNKEL (reference sequence). The CDR3 runs 16 residues. CDR3 bases: TGTGCCAGCAGCCAAGATTTGGGGGGGCAGCACTATGGCTACACCTTC. Translating it yields CASSQDLGGQHYGYTF.

Notes on this clone: The same CDR3 arises from other DNA sequences in this sample as well. V gene TRBV27 combines with J gene TRBJ2-7, with 10 bases fitting TRBD2. Germline CDR1 MNHEY, CDR2 SMNVEV (reference sequence). The CDR3 is 16 residues long. With V trimmed by 1 base and J by 0 bases, 3 bases remained unmatched. The CDR3 DNA follows: TGTGCCAGCAGTTTATTGTCTAGCGGGAGCTCCTACGAGCAGTACTTC. Amino acid sequence: CASSLLSSGSSYEQYF.

The J gene is TRBJ2-7, the V gene TRBV6-5; the match to TRBD1 covers 9 bases. Germline V lookup: CDR1 MNHEY, CDR2 SVGAGI. The CDR3 is 15 residues long. With V trimmed by 5 bases and J by 3 bases, 8 bases remained unmatched. CDR3: CASSPLDRGVYEQYF. CDR3 sequence (DNA): TGTGCCAGCAGTCCCCTCGACAGGGGGGTCTACGAGCAGTACTTC.